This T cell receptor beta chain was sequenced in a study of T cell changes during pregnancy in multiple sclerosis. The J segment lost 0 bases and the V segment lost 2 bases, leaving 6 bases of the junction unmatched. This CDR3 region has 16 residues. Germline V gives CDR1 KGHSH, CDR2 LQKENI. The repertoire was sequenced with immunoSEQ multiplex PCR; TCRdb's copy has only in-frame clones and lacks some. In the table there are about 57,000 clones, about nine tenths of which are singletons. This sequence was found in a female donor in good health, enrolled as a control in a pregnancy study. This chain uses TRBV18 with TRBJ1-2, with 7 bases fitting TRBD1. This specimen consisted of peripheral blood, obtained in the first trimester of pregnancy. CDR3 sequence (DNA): TGTGCCAGCTCACCAAGCAGGGACAGAGCTAACTATGGCTACACCTTC. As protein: CASSPSRDRANYGYTF.